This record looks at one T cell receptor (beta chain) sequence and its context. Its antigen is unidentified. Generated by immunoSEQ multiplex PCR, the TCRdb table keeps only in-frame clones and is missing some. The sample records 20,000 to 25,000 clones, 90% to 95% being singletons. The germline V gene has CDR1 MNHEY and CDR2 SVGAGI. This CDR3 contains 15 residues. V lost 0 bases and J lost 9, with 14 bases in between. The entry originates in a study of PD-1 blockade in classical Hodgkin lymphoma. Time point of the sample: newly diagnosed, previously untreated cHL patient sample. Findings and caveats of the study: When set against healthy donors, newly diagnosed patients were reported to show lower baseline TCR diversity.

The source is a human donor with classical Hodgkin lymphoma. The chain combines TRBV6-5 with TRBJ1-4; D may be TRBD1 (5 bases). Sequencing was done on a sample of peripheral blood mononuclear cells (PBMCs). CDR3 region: CASSYSPQGKKKLFF. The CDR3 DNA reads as TGTGCCAGCAGTTACTCGCCCCAGGGAAAGAAAAAACTGTTTTTT.